This T cell receptor (beta chain) was sequenced for a study of blood T cell repertoires in COVID-19. Turning to the study itself: Spain, Italy and the United States supplied samples that represented acute and convalescent COVID-19.

Per the study methods: Scientists estimated how many nucleated cells there were by amplifying reference gene primers. Measured with immunoSEQ multiplex PCR; TCRdb has only the in-frame clones, and not every one. V, J and clone size reflect that table, while D and trimming were determined from the DNA. Among over 300,000 clones, over 75% were seen once, and the ten largest hold 0.95% to 1%. This CDR3 region has 13 residues. Germline V gene data show CDR1 as SGDLS and CDR2 as YYNGEE. Deletions cut 3 bases from V and 7 bases from J, with 13 bases between. Participants had their cohort set by participant-reported clinical history.

The chain links TRBV9 to TRBJ1-1, with D possibly TRBD1 on 5 matching bases. Input material: PBMCs or T cells enriched from blood (not recorded which). This TCR was sampled from a woman in her twenties or thirties with acute COVID-19. Here the CDR3 DNA reads TGTGCCAGCAGCGCATCCGGGACTGGTGAAGCTTTCTTT. Its translation is CASSASGTGEAFF.